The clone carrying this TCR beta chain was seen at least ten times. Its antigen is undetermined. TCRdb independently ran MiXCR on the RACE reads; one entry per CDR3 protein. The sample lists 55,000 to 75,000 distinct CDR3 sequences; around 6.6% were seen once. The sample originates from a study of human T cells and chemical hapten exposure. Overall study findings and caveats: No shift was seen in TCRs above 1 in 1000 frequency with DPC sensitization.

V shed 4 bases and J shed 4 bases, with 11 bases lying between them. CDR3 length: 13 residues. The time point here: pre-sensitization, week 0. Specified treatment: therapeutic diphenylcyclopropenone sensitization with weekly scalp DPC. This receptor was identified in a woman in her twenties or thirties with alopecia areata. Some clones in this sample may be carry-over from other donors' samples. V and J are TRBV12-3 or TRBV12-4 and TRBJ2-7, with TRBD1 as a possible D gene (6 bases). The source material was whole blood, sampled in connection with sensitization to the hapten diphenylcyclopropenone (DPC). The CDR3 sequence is CASSYSQGYEQYF. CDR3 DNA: TGTGCCAGCAGTTATTCACAGGGTTACGAGCAGTACTTC.